This T cell receptor beta chain was captured by sequencing in a study of CD8 T cells in Susac syndrome. Random hexamers served to reverse transcribe roughly 0.45 to 1 ug RNA. TCRdb called the immunoSEQ multiplex PCR reads again in MiXCR, with one record for every CDR3 protein. The table has 330,000 or so distinct CDR3 sequences, 65% to 90% seen once. This clonotype was counted between two and nine times. The CDR3 runs 15 residues. CDR1 and CDR2 from the germline V gene are MGHRA and YSYEKL. Deletions cut 1 base from V and 6 bases from J, with 16 bases between. This TCR derives from a human donor with multiple sclerosis. The sequenced sample consisted of CD8+ T cells from PBMCs. The J gene is TRBJ2-7, the V gene TRBV4-1; no definite D call. The CDR3 sequence is CASSQVTGMVREQYF. The CDR3 DNA sequence: TGCGCCAGCAGCCAAGTTACTGGGATGGTCCGCGAGCAGTACTTC.